The rows below give T cell receptor beta chains drawn from one sample of a study of blood T cell repertoires in COVID-19. Generated by immunoSEQ multiplex PCR, the TCRdb table keeps only in-frame clones and is missing some. The sample holds about 34,000 clones, over 70% seen once. Sequencing was carried out using peripheral blood. These receptors all stem from a man aged 55 to 70 with active COVID-19. Both conserved end residues are trimmed from each CDR3. A row's size may be missing; if present it is once, few, many or a size class.

>TRBV9|TRBJ2-1|once
ASNPGLAGKLNEQF
>TRBV5-4|TRBJ2-7|.
ASSLGAGGLDEQY
>TRBV7-2|TRBJ1-5|.
ASSPNEINQPQH
>TRBV4-1|TRBJ2-7|.
ASSSQLAGGSYEQY
>TRBV7-3|TRBJ2-7|.
ASSQYSGRNYEQY
>TRBV19|TRBJ2-7|.
ASSMTGRSYEQY
>TRBV3-1/TRBV3-2|TRBJ2-7|.
ASSQSDSRNSYEQY
>TRBV29-1|TRBJ2-1|.
SVEGKRVWDNEQF
>TRBV29-1|TRBJ2-7|.
SGLPRTGSYEQY
>TRBV5-1|TRBJ2-2|.
ASSLYFLDSTGELF
>TRBV5-1|TRBJ2-1|.
ASSLASGDEQF
>TRBV5-6|TRBJ2-5|.
ASSRGQGARETQY
>TRBV19|TRBJ2-5|.
ASSNPGGPSGETQY
>TRBV7-3|TRBJ2-3|.
ASSLIAGTSGIADTQY
>TRBV6-1|TRBJ2-1|.
ASSETGTGEF
>TRBV3-1/TRBV3-2|TRBJ2-7|.
ASSPPLGGWEQY
>TRBV29-1|TRBJ2-3|.
SSRGGWADTQY
>TRBV6-5|TRBJ1-1|.
ASSYSNRQATEAF
>TRBV11-2|TRBJ2-1|.
ASLWGSGTRSNEQF
>TRBV4-2|TRBJ1-5|.
ASSQDGGVWSNQPQH
>TRBV28|TRBJ2-5|.
ASSLSRRGKETQY
>TRBV5-1|TRBJ2-2|.
ASTPTPSGSTLSTGELF
>TRBV7-3|TRBJ1-3|.
ASSLFPGKSGNTIY
>TRBV4-1|TRBJ2-7|.
ASSQDSSSGIYSYEQY
>TRBV9|TRBJ2-2|.
ASSVANRDGNTGELF
>TRBV3-1/TRBV3-2|TRBJ1-6|.
ASSTFAGNNSPLH
>TRBV6-5|TRBJ2-7|.
ASFARVDGEQY
>TRBV7-2|TRBJ1-3|.
ASSPVGGYTGNTIY
>TRBV7-6|TRBJ2-7|.
ASSRDRGPTYEQY
>TRBV5-1|TRBJ2-1|.
ASSGPGTSDEQF
>TRBV11-2|TRBJ1-6|.
ASSPTTVRNSPLH
>TRBV5-1|TRBJ1-2|.
ASSLRQGHGYT